Each of the 22 T cell receptor beta chains below was sequenced from the same sample in a study of breast tumors, draining lymph nodes, adjacent tissues. Using its own MiXCR run on the multiplex PCR reads, TCRdb lists one record per CDR3 protein. The table records some 170,000 distinct CDR3 sequences, 33% of them present only once. Breast cancer patients provided tissue from their axillary draining lymph nodes. The sequencing sample was made of axillary lymph node tissue. All receptors derive from a female donor with breast cancer. Some clones in this sample may be carry-over from other donors' samples.

The chain employs TRBV11-2 and TRBJ2-3, with 7 bases matching TRBD2. Per germline, CDR1 SGHAT and CDR2 FQNNGV. CDR3 size: 16 residues. The V segment lost 4 bases and the J segment 11 bases; nucleotides outside the gene matches: 18. This CDR3 reads CASSSLGRGSYNEQYF. CDR3 DNA sequence: TGTGCCAGCAGCTCATTGGGGCGGGGGTCCTACAATGAGCAGTATTTT.

This clonotype was seen ten or more times. Given a much more abundant clone one base away, this may be a read error. V is TRBV20-1 and J is TRBJ2-7; 8 nucleotides align to TRBD2. The ends lost 0 bases at V and 6 bases at J; junction bases unmatched: 7. The CDR3 has 14 amino acids. Per germline, CDR1 DFQATT and CDR2 SNEGSKA (reference sequence). The CDR3 DNA follows: TGCAGTGCTAGAGATTCCCAGCGGGAGTCCGAGCAGTACTTC. It codes for CSARDSQRESEQYF.

This clonotype showed up just a few times. The rearrangement links TRBV5-1 to TRBJ2-3; D is undetermined. Trimming left V 4 bases short and J 7 bases short, with 13 bases between. CDR1 is SGHRS, CDR2 YFSETQ, per germline. The CDR3 consists of 13 residues. The CDR3 loop is CASSPGPMNTQYF. CDR3 coding DNA: TGCGCCAGCAGCCCCGGGCCCATGAATACGCAGTATTTT.

About this clonotype itself: It may be a read error: a sequence one base away is much more abundant. V is TRBV7-6 and J is TRBJ1-3; 7 bases agree with TRBD1. Germline-derived CDR1 and CDR2 are SGHVS and FNYEAQ. The CDR3 contains 17 residues. CDR3 residues: CASRRGGQSASGNPIYF. The DNA of the CDR3 is TGTGCCAGCAGGCGAGGGGGACAGTCTGCCTCTGGAAACCCCATATATTTT.

The table lists this clonotype with many counts. V is TRBV6-5 and J is TRBJ1-6, with D possibly TRBD1 on 6 matching bases. Germline CDR1 and CDR2: MNHEY and SVGAGI. Trimming removed 4 bases from V and 0 bases from J, with 10 bases in between. This CDR3 has 16 amino acids. The CDR3 nucleotides read TGTGCCAGCAGTTGGGACACCCGCTCCTATAATTCACCCCTCCACTTT. It translates to CASSWDTRSYNSPLHF.

V usage is TRBV20-1 and J usage is TRBJ2-7; D ambiguous. V was clipped by 8 bases and J by 6 bases, with 14 bases between them. The germline gives CDR1 DFQATT, CDR2 SNEGSKA (reference sequence). This CDR3 contains 11 residues. CDR3 nucleotides: TGCAGTTCCGCCGCACCGGCCGAGCAGTACTTC. It is translated as CSSAAPAEQYF.

This clonotype was recorded many times. This chain uses TRBV29-1 with TRBJ2-5; D remains unclear. The CDR3 spans 12 residues. Germline CDR1 SQVTM, CDR2 ANQGSEA. Deletions cut 5 bases from V and 4 bases from J, with 11 bases between. The CDR3 region is CSVRYSRETQYF. The CDR3 nucleotides read TGCAGCGTTCGATACAGCCGAGAGACCCAGTACTTC.

The sample holds a few counts of this clonotype. The rearrangement links TRBV11-2 to TRBJ2-1, with 9 bases aligning to TRBD2. The V gene's germline CDR1 is SGHAT and CDR2 FQNNGV. V trimming: 5 bases; J trimming: 5 bases; junction bases outside the gene matches: 16. The CDR3 consists of 18 residues. This CDR3 is CASSPRLGPAGGDNEQFF. As DNA, the CDR3 is TGTGCCAGCAGCCCACGCCTAGGGCCAGCGGGGGGAGACAATGAGCAGTTCTTC.

Many counts were recorded for this clonotype. CDR3 nucleotides: TGTGCCAGCAGTAAGGTCCAGGGGCCCCAGCATTTT. Amino acids: CASSKVQGPQHF. The chain joins TRBV27 to TRBJ1-5; the D gene is possibly TRBD1 (5 bases). The CDR3 totals 12 residues. V was cut by 5 bases and J by 9 bases, with 11 bases left in between. CDR1 MNHEY and CDR2 SMNVEV come from the germline V gene (reference sequence).

This clonotype was seen many times. The rearrangement uses TRBV4-3 and TRBJ1-2; D gene unclear. Germline V gene sequence: CDR1 LGHNA, CDR2 YSLEER. This CDR3 is built from 15 residues. Trimming took off 4 bases at V and 7 bases at J, with 19 bases between the two ends. CDR3 sequence: CASSLLDGRGRGYTF. In nucleotides, the CDR3 is TGCGCCAGCAGCCTCCTAGACGGTCGGGGTCGTGGCTACACCTTC.

This clonotype was seen repeatedly, ten times or more. The chain recombines TRBV29-1 with TRBJ2-7; TRBD1 matches 12 bases. Germline CDR1 and CDR2: SQVTM and ANQGSEA. V was pared by 1 base and J by 4 bases, with 5 bases of the junction left unmatched. The length of the CDR3 is 15 residues. CDR3 loop: CSVEGDRGRGYEQYF. In DNA, the CDR3 is TGCAGCGTTGAAGGGGACAGGGGGCGCGGGTACGAGCAGTACTTC.

The chain links TRBV15 to TRBJ2-7; 7 bases line up with TRBD2. CDR1 and CDR2 (germline): LNHNV, YYDKDF (reference sequence). The ends lost 3 bases at V and 4 bases at J; junction bases unmatched: 9. The CDR3 has 15 residues. The CDR3 nucleotides are TGTGCCACCAGCAGCCCCTGGACGGGGGGTTACGAGCAGTACTTC. This sequence encodes CATSSPWTGGYEQYF.

A note on this clonotype: At one end the junction does not follow the germline gene, possibly because of a read error. The rearrangement uses TRBV25-1 and TRBJ1-2; D gene uncertain. The germline V gene has CDR1 MGHDK and CDR2 SYGVNS. The CDR3 totals 13 residues. In DNA form, the CDR3 reads TGTGTCAGCATTGAATTTGGAAACTATGGCTACACCTTC. Translated, it gives CVSIEFGNYGYTF.

Ten or more counts support this clonotype. The chain couples TRBV6-5 to TRBJ1-6; the D is unclear. Germline loops: CDR1 MNHEY, CDR2 SVGAGI. This CDR3 is built from 19 residues. Trimming left V 6 bases short and J 0 bases short, with 21 bases between. This chain's CDR3 is CASSQRPPTTSSYNSPLHF. In nucleotides, the CDR3 is TGTGCCAGCAGCCAGAGGCCTCCAACAACCAGCTCCTATAATTCACCCCTCCACTTT.

Many counts were recorded for this clonotype. V and J are TRBV30 and TRBJ2-5; 9 bases fit TRBD2. Germline assignment: CDR1 GTSNPN and CDR2 SVGIG (reference sequence). The V gene end was trimmed by 2 bases and the J gene end by 7 bases; junction bases not matched to a gene: 8. The CDR3 is 14 amino acids. The CDR3 loop is CAWSTGLAGGTQYF. Here the CDR3 DNA reads TGTGCCTGGAGTACGGGACTAGCCGGGGGGACCCAGTACTTC.

This clonotype was counted ten times or more. The chain joins TRBV7-2 to TRBJ2-7; D is uncertain. Trimming removed 0 bases at V and 0 bases at J, with 9 bases between. The V gene's germline CDR1 is SGHTA and CDR2 FQGNSA. The CDR3 has 15 amino acids. The CDR3 loop reads CASSLAGAASYEQYF. The CDR3, as DNA: TGTGCCAGCAGCTTAGCGGGTGCCGCCTCCTACGAGCAGTACTTC.

The V gene is TRBV11-1, the J gene TRBJ1-2; D is uncertain. CDR1 and CDR2 from the germline V gene are SGHAT and FQDESV (reference sequence). Trimming took off 5 bases at V and 3 bases at J, with 13 bases between the two ends. The CDR3 runs to 14 residues. The CDR3, as DNA: TGTGCCAGCAGCCTAAACTCGGGAGACTATGGCTACACCTTC. Translated, it gives CASSLNSGDYGYTF.

This clonotype was observed many times. The V and J genes are TRBV19 and TRBJ1-5; the D gene is possibly TRBD1 (6 bases). V was trimmed by 1 base and J by 3 bases, leaving 22 bases between them. CDR1 and CDR2 (germline): LNHDA, SQIVND (reference sequence). The CDR3 spans 19 residues. CDR3 protein: CASSIVPLRGAGVNQPQHF. The CDR3 nucleotides read TGTGCCAGTAGTATAGTACCTCTCCGGGGGGCAGGAGTCAATCAGCCCCAGCATTTT.

The chain recombines TRBV7-9 with TRBJ1-2; 7 nucleotides match TRBD1. Germline V CDR1 and CDR2: SEHNR, FQNEAQ (reference sequence). With V trimmed by 5 bases and J by 7 bases, 7 bases remained unmatched. The CDR3 has 13 residues. The CDR3, as DNA: TGTGCCAGCAGCCCCGGGACAGTATTTGGCTACACCTTC. It yields the protein CASSPGTVFGYTF. Full variable domain (rest looked up from reference TRBV7-9 and TRBJ1-2): DTGVSQNPRHKITKRGQNVTFRCDPISEHNRLYWYRQTLGQGPEFLTYFQNEAQLEKSRLLSDRFSAERPKGSFSTLEIQRTEQGDSAMYLCASSPGTVFGYTFGSGTRLTVV.

This clonotype was recorded only once. The junction does not match germline at one end; this may be a read error. The chain uses TRBV5-1 and TRBJ1-4, with a possible D match to TRBD1 (6 bases). This CDR3 comprises 16 residues. Germline-derived CDR1 and CDR2 are SGHRS and YFSETQ. CDR3 amino acids: CAGSLQGQRAREKLFF. The CDR3 DNA follows: TGCGCCGGCAGCCTCCAAGGACAGAGGGCCAGGGAAAAACTGTTTTTT.

This clonotype was counted between two and nine times. The rearrangement joins TRBV6-1 to TRBJ1-1, with D unresolved. V was cut by 4 bases and J by 0 bases, with 9 bases left in between. The CDR3 contains 14 residues. Germline CDR1 is MNHNS and CDR2 is SASEGT. The CDR3 DNA is TGTGCCAGCAGTGGGGCACCCATGAACACTGAAGCTTTCTTT. Its protein product is CASSGAPMNTEAFF.

As concerns this clonotype: With a much larger clone just one base away, this may be a read error. The chain joins TRBV24-1 to TRBJ2-3; perhaps D is TRBD1 or TRBD2 (6 bases each). CDR1 KGHDR and CDR2 SFDVKD come from the germline V gene. The CDR3 totals 16 residues. The CDR3 sequence: CATSDWQAGHTGTQYF. The CDR3 bases are TGTGCCACCAGTGATTGGCAGGCGGGACACACAGGTACGCAGTATTTT.